The rows below give T cell receptor beta chains drawn from one sample of a study of T cell responses to AZD1222 COVID-19 vaccine. Sequencing was performed with immunoSEQ multiplex PCR; in TCRdb, only in-frame clones are kept and a portion is missing. This table has roughly 110,000 clones, about 90% appearing once. The starting material was peripheral blood, obtained on day 0 of AZD1222 vaccination. The receptors were sampled from an adult in good health. Each CDR3 is given with its conserved first and last residue. The D gene is left open where the match is weak. Clone size is stated in some rows and not others, as once, few, many or a class when expanded.

v_gene: TRBV6-1; abundance: -; d_gene: -; j_gene: TRBJ2-1; len: 16; CDR3nt: TGTGCCAGCAGTGAAGACGTGTTTCGGACCTACAATGAGCAGTTCTTC; CDR3aa: CASSEDVFRTYNEQFF
v_gene: TRBV2; abundance: -; d_gene: TRBD1; j_gene: TRBJ1-2; len: 15; CDR3nt: TGTGCCAGCAGGGTAGGACAGGGGGCGCTTGATGGCTACACCTTC; CDR3aa: CASRVGQGALDGYTF
v_gene: TRBV6-6; abundance: few; d_gene: -; j_gene: TRBJ1-2; len: 12; CDR3nt: TGTGCCAGCAGCGGGACGGACTATGGCTACACCTTC; CDR3aa: CASSGTDYGYTF
v_gene: TRBV6-6; abundance: -; d_gene: -; j_gene: TRBJ1-4; len: 16; CDR3nt: TGTGCCAGCAGTTATACCCCTCAGGGAATTAATGAAAAACTGTTTTTT; CDR3aa: CASSYTPQGINEKLFF
v_gene: TRBV11-2; abundance: -; d_gene: -; j_gene: TRBJ2-7; len: 13; CDR3nt: TGTGCCAGCACCGTCCCCCTTGGGAACGAGCAGTACTTC; CDR3aa: CASTVPLGNEQYF
v_gene: TRBV6-2/TRBV6-3; abundance: -; d_gene: -; j_gene: TRBJ2-3; len: 13; CDR3nt: TGTGCCAGCAGTAATCCGGGAATAAATACGCAGTATTTT; CDR3aa: CASSNPGINTQYF
v_gene: TRBV6-2/TRBV6-3; abundance: -; d_gene: -; j_gene: TRBJ2-2; len: 13; CDR3nt: TGTGCCAGCAGTTACGCCAGGGGCGGGGAGCTGTTTTTT; CDR3aa: CASSYARGGELFF
v_gene: TRBV18; abundance: -; d_gene: -; j_gene: TRBJ2-7; len: 11; CDR3nt: TGTGCCAGCTCACCCTCCCAGGAGCAGTACTTC; CDR3aa: CASSPSQEQYF
v_gene: TRBV7-8; abundance: -; d_gene: -; j_gene: TRBJ1-4; len: 11; CDR3nt: TGTGCCAGCAGCGTACAAGAAAAACTGTTTTTT; CDR3aa: CASSVQEKLFF
v_gene: TRBV11-2; abundance: -; d_gene: TRBD1; j_gene: TRBJ1-2; len: 14; CDR3nt: TGTGCCAGCAGCTTAGTGTCTGGGACAGGGAGAAGGACCTTC; CDR3aa: CASSLVSGTGRRTF
v_gene: TRBV2; abundance: -; d_gene: -; j_gene: TRBJ1-5; len: 15; CDR3nt: TGTGCCAGCAGTGGAGGACGACTGGGCAATCAGCCCCAGCATTTT; CDR3aa: CASSGGRLGNQPQHF
v_gene: TRBV5-1; abundance: -; d_gene: -; j_gene: TRBJ2-2; len: 15; CDR3nt: TGCGCCAGCAGCCCACAGGGCAGAAACACCGGGGAGCTGTTTTTT; CDR3aa: CASSPQGRNTGELFF
v_gene: TRBV3-1/TRBV3-2; abundance: once; d_gene: -; j_gene: TRBJ1-1; len: 13; CDR3nt: TGTGCCAGCAGCCAAGATTTGAGGGCTGAAGCTTTCTTT; CDR3aa: CASSQDLRAEAFF
v_gene: TRBV7-8; abundance: -; d_gene: -; j_gene: TRBJ1-6; len: 16; CDR3nt: TGTGCCAGCAGCTTACAAGGGCGGGGAAATAATTCACCCCTCCACTTT; CDR3aa: CASSLQGRGNNSPLHF
v_gene: TRBV10-3; abundance: -; d_gene: TRBD1; j_gene: TRBJ1-1; len: 13; CDR3nt: TGTGCCATCAGCCAACAGGGGTCGGGTGAAGCTTTCTTT; CDR3aa: CAISQQGSGEAFF
v_gene: TRBV7-2; abundance: -; d_gene: TRBD1; j_gene: TRBJ1-4; len: 14; CDR3nt: TGTGCCAGCAGCTTCCGGACAGGGAGTGAAAAACTGTTTTTT; CDR3aa: CASSFRTGSEKLFF
v_gene: TRBV15; abundance: once; d_gene: TRBD1; j_gene: TRBJ1-5; len: 17; CDR3nt: TGTGCCACCAGCAGAGCCCGGGACAGGGGTCCGAATCAGCCCCAGCATTTT; CDR3aa: CATSRARDRGPNQPQHF
v_gene: TRBV29-1; abundance: few; d_gene: TRBD1; j_gene: TRBJ1-2; len: 13; CDR3nt: TGCAGCGTATCGCAGGGGGCCTCCTATGGCTACACCTTC; CDR3aa: CSVSQGASYGYTF
v_gene: TRBV3-1/TRBV3-2; abundance: -; d_gene: -; j_gene: TRBJ1-6; len: 14; CDR3nt: TGTGCCAGCAGCCACAGGGAGGCAAATTCACCCCTCCACTTT; CDR3aa: CASSHREANSPLHF
v_gene: TRBV6-2/TRBV6-3; abundance: -; d_gene: -; j_gene: TRBJ1-5; len: 15; CDR3nt: TGTGCCAGCAGTCGACCGACCGGTAGGCATCAGCCCCAGCATTTT; CDR3aa: CASSRPTGRHQPQHF
v_gene: TRBV4-1; abundance: -; d_gene: TRBD1; j_gene: TRBJ1-2; len: 15; CDR3nt: TGCGCCAGCAGCCAGGCCGGGACAGGGAAACGCGGCTACACCTTC; CDR3aa: CASSQAGTGKRGYTF
v_gene: TRBV7-9; abundance: -; d_gene: -; j_gene: TRBJ1-1; len: 12; CDR3nt: TGTGCCAGCACCGTATTCGACACTGAAGCTTTCTTT; CDR3aa: CASTVFDTEAFF
v_gene: TRBV4-3; abundance: once; d_gene: TRBD1; j_gene: TRBJ1-1; len: 18; CDR3nt: TGCGCCAGCAGCCATGCATCCGGGCAGGGGGCTGGAAACACTGAAGCTTTCTTT; CDR3aa: CASSHASGQGAGNTEAFF
v_gene: TRBV2; abundance: -; d_gene: -; j_gene: TRBJ1-1; len: 15; CDR3nt: TGTGCCAGCCGTCTGAGTCTGGGCATGTATTCGGCAGCTTTCTTT; CDR3aa: CASRLSLGMYSAAFF
v_gene: TRBV11-1; abundance: -; d_gene: TRBD1; j_gene: TRBJ1-2; len: 15; CDR3nt: TGTGCCAGCAGCCCCCAGACAGGGGCCCCCTATGGCTACACCTTC; CDR3aa: CASSPQTGAPYGYTF
v_gene: TRBV6-6; abundance: -; d_gene: -; j_gene: TRBJ1-1; len: 16; CDR3nt: TGTGCCAGCGCCCACAGGGATCACCTCATGAACACTGAAGCTTTCTTT; CDR3aa: CASAHRDHLMNTEAFF
v_gene: TRBV6-2/TRBV6-3; abundance: -; d_gene: -; j_gene: TRBJ1-4; len: 14; CDR3nt: TGTGCCAGCAGTTACGAAAGGGATCGGGAAAAACTGTTTTTT; CDR3aa: CASSYERDREKLFF
v_gene: TRBV15; abundance: -; d_gene: -; j_gene: TRBJ2-1; len: 13; CDR3nt: TGTGCCACCAGCAGAGATCTCGTCAATGAGCAGTTCTTC; CDR3aa: CATSRDLVNEQFF
v_gene: TRBV2; abundance: -; d_gene: TRBD1; j_gene: TRBJ1-2; len: 14; CDR3nt: TGTGCCAGCAGTCTGACTCAGGGACAGGTTGGCTACACCTTC; CDR3aa: CASSLTQGQVGYTF
v_gene: TRBV4-1; abundance: -; d_gene: -; j_gene: TRBJ1-4; len: 13; CDR3nt: TGCGCCAGCAGCGGTTTTCAGATTGAAAAACTGTTTTTT; CDR3aa: CASSGFQIEKLFF
v_gene: TRBV11-3; abundance: once; d_gene: -; j_gene: TRBJ2-2; len: 16; CDR3nt: TGTGCCAGCAGCTTACATCGCGGGGGCGGCACCGGGGAGCTGTTTTTT; CDR3aa: CASSLHRGGGTGELFF
v_gene: TRBV10-3; abundance: -; d_gene: TRBD1; j_gene: TRBJ2-7; len: 14; CDR3nt: TGTGCCATCAGGACGGACAGGGCGGGCTACGAGCAGTACTTC; CDR3aa: CAIRTDRAGYEQYF
v_gene: TRBV20-1; abundance: -; d_gene: -; j_gene: TRBJ2-5; len: 11; CDR3nt: TGCAGTGCTAGAGTAATGGAGACCCAGTACTTC; CDR3aa: CSARVMETQYF
v_gene: TRBV3-1/TRBV3-2; abundance: -; d_gene: -; j_gene: TRBJ1-1; len: 14; CDR3nt: TGTGCCAGCAGCCCCGGGACGGTGAACACTGAAGCTTTCTTT; CDR3aa: CASSPGTVNTEAFF
v_gene: TRBV7-2; abundance: -; d_gene: -; j_gene: TRBJ1-1; len: 15; CDR3nt: TGTGCCAGCAGCTTAGGGCAGGCCGGGATCCCTGAAGCTTTCTTT; CDR3aa: CASSLGQAGIPEAFF
v_gene: TRBV6-2/TRBV6-3; abundance: -; d_gene: TRBD2; j_gene: TRBJ2-7; len: 14; CDR3nt: TGTGCCAGCAGTAATAGCGGGGGACTCTACGAGCAGTACTTC; CDR3aa: CASSNSGGLYEQYF
v_gene: TRBV5-6; abundance: -; d_gene: TRBD1; j_gene: TRBJ2-7; len: 15; CDR3nt: TGTGCCAGCAGCTTGTCAAACAGGGGGCATGACGAGCAGTACTTC; CDR3aa: CASSLSNRGHDEQYF
v_gene: TRBV18; abundance: -; d_gene: -; j_gene: TRBJ1-4; len: 15; CDR3nt: TGTGCCAGCTCACCTCCGGGGGGCCGAAATGAAAAACTGTTTTTT; CDR3aa: CASSPPGGRNEKLFF
v_gene: TRBV12-5; abundance: few; d_gene: -; j_gene: TRBJ1-1; len: 13; CDR3nt: TGTGCTAGTGGTTTGAGTTTCAACACTGAAGCTTTCTTT; CDR3aa: CASGLSFNTEAFF
v_gene: TRBV10-3; abundance: -; d_gene: -; j_gene: TRBJ1-5; len: 14; CDR3nt: TGTGCCATCAGTGCAGGTTTAAGCAATCAGCCCCAGCATTTT; CDR3aa: CAISAGLSNQPQHF
v_gene: TRBV6-5; abundance: -; d_gene: -; j_gene: TRBJ2-1; len: 13; CDR3nt: TGTGCCAGCAGAGTAACAGGTGCAAATGAGCAGTTCTTC; CDR3aa: CASRVTGANEQFF
v_gene: TRBV7-2; abundance: once; d_gene: -; j_gene: TRBJ2-7; len: 14; CDR3nt: TGTGCCAGCAGCTTAGCAGGGCCCCCCTACGAGCAGTACTTC; CDR3aa: CASSLAGPPYEQYF
v_gene: TRBV3-1/TRBV3-2; abundance: -; d_gene: TRBD2; j_gene: TRBJ2-3; len: 13; CDR3nt: TGTGCCAGCAGCCAAGATCTCGGGGGGGGGCACTATTTT; CDR3aa: CASSQDLGGGHYF
v_gene: TRBV12-3/TRBV12-4; abundance: -; d_gene: -; j_gene: TRBJ2-3; len: 13; CDR3nt: TGTGCCAGCAGTTCTCATGGCACAGATACGCAGTATTTT; CDR3aa: CASSSHGTDTQYF
v_gene: TRBV28; abundance: -; d_gene: TRBD1; j_gene: TRBJ2-1; len: 15; CDR3nt: TGTGCCAGCAGTTTACGCCCAGACAGGGGCAATGAGCAGTTCTTC; CDR3aa: CASSLRPDRGNEQFF
v_gene: TRBV19; abundance: -; d_gene: TRBD1; j_gene: TRBJ2-1; len: 13; CDR3nt: TGTGCCAGTAGTGACACAGGGGGCGTTGAGCAGTTCTTC; CDR3aa: CASSDTGGVEQFF
v_gene: TRBV3-1/TRBV3-2; abundance: few; d_gene: TRBD1; j_gene: TRBJ1-5; len: 18; CDR3nt: TGTGCCAGCAGCCAAGCGCCGGGGGACAGGACGAGCAATCAGCCCCAGCATTTT; CDR3aa: CASSQAPGDRTSNQPQHF
v_gene: TRBV21-1; abundance: -; d_gene: -; j_gene: TRBJ2-7; len: 16; CDR3nt: TGTGCCAGCAGCAAAGTTCCCGGGAGGACAACCTACGAGCAGTACTTC; CDR3aa: CASSKVPGRTTYEQYF
v_gene: TRBV5-8; abundance: -; d_gene: -; j_gene: TRBJ2-1; len: 16; CDR3nt: TGTGCCAGCACCACACTAACAGGGGGGGTATGGGGTGAGCAGTTCTTC; CDR3aa: CASTTLTGGVWGEQFF
v_gene: TRBV11-2; abundance: -; d_gene: -; j_gene: TRBJ1-6; len: 15; CDR3nt: TGTGCCAGCAGCTCCTTAGGCGTGCGCGATTCACCCCTCCACTTT; CDR3aa: CASSSLGVRDSPLHF
v_gene: TRBV4-3; abundance: -; d_gene: TRBD1; j_gene: TRBJ1-2; len: 15; CDR3nt: TGCGCCAGCAGCCAAGGACAGGGGACGAGGGGTGGCTACACCTTC; CDR3aa: CASSQGQGTRGGYTF
v_gene: TRBV30; abundance: -; d_gene: -; j_gene: TRBJ2-5; len: 15; CDR3nt: TGTGCCTGGAGTGTCCCACTCAATAATGGGGAGACCCAGTACTTC; CDR3aa: CAWSVPLNNGETQYF